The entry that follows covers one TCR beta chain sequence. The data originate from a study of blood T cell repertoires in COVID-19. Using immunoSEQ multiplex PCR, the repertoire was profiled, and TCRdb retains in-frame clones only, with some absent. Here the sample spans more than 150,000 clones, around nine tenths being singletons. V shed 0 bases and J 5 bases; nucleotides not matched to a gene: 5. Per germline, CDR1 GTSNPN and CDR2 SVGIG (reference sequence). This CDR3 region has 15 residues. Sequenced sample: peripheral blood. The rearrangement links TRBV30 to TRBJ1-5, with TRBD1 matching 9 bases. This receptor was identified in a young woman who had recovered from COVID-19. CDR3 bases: TGTGCCTGGAGTGTACCGGGACAGGGCTATCAGCCCCAGCATTTT. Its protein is CAWSVPGQGYQPQHF.